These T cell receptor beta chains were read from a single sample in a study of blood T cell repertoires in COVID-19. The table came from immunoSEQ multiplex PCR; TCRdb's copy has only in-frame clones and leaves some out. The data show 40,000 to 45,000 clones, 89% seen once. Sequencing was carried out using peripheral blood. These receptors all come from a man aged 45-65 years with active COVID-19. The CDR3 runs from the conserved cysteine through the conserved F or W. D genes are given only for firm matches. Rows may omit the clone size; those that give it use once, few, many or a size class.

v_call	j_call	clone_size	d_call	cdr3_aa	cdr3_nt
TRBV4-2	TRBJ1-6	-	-	CASSSGAPGQTYNSPLHF	TGTGCCAGCAGCTCAGGGGCCCCTGGACAGACCTATAATTCACCCCTCCACTTT
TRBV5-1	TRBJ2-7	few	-	CASSFGQPSSYEQYF	TGCGCCAGCAGCTTTGGACAGCCATCCTCCTACGAGCAGTACTTC
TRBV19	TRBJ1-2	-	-	CASSIHRMGVNVGYTF	TGTGCCAGTAGTATCCACAGAATGGGAGTCAATGTTGGCTACACCTTC
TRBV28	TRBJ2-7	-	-	CASSLNRDFVRYEQYF	TGTGCTAGCAGTTTAAACCGGGACTTCGTAAGATACGAGCAGTACTTC
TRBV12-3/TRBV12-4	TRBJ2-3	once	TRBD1	CASSGDSRNTQYF	TGTGCCAGCAGTGGGGACAGTAGAAATACGCAGTATTTT
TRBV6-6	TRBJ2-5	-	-	CASSYPTAVAAGDQYF	TGTGCCAGCAGTTACCCAACGGCTGTGGCTGCAGGGGACCAGTACTTC
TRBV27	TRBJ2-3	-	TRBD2	CATRKKAGGPTDTQYF	TGTGCCACCAGAAAAAAAGCGGGAGGGCCCACAGATACGCAGTATTTT
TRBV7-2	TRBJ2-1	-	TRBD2	CASSSTSGRVADEQFF	TGTGCCAGCAGCTCGACAAGCGGGAGGGTTGCGGATGAGCAGTTCTTC
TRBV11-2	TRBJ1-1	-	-	CASSPGAEAFF	TGTGCCAGCAGCCCCGGGGCTGAAGCTTTCTTT
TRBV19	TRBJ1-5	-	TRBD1	CASRDRVNQPQHF	TGTGCCAGTAGAGACAGGGTTAATCAGCCCCAGCATTTT
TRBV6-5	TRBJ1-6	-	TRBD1	CASSWDRGYNSPLHF	TGTGCCAGCAGTTGGGACAGGGGGTACAATTCACCCCTCCACTTT
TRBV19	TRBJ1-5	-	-	CASSILGGAGRSAQHF	TGTGCCAGTAGTATTCTGGGAGGGGCAGGAAGATCAGCCCAGCATTTT
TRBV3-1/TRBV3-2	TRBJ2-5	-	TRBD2	CASSQARTSGQETQYF	TGTGCCAGCAGCCAAGCTCGGACTAGCGGCCAAGAGACCCAGTACTTC
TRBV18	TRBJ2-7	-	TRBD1	CASSPRSGQGISYEQYF	TGTGCCAGCTCACCACGGTCGGGACAGGGGATCTCCTACGAGCAGTACTTC
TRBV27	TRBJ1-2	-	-	CASSRGGNYGYTF	TGTGCCAGCAGTCGGGGTGGCAACTATGGCTACACCTTC
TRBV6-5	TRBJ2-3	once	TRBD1	CASSYSGTGSDTQYF	TGTGCCAGCAGTTACTCAGGGACAGGCTCAGATACGCAGTATTTT
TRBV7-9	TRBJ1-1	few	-	CASSLAEGGDTEAFF	TGTGCCAGCAGCTTAGCGGAGGGCGGGGACACTGAAGCTTTCTTT
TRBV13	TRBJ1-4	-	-	CASSAPRSEGVEKLFF	TGTGCCAGCAGCGCCCCCCGGAGCGAGGGTGTTGAAAAACTGTTTTTT
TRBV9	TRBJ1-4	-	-	CASSVAGMTNEKLFF	TGTGCCAGCAGCGTAGCGGGGATGACTAATGAAAAACTGTTTTTT
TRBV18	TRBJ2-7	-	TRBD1	CASSPPQGQGYEQYF	TGTGCCAGCTCACCACCGCAAGGACAGGGCTACGAGCAGTACTTC
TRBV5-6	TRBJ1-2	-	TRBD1	CASSGTALSYGYTF	TGTGCCAGCAGTGGGACAGCCCTTTCCTATGGCTACACCTTC
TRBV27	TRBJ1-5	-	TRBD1	CASRFLDRANQPQHF	TGTGCCAGCAGATTTCTGGACAGGGCGAATCAGCCCCAGCATTTT